The 4 T cell receptor beta chains below were found in one sample sequenced in a study of T-cell memory formation after mild COVID-19. TCRdb ran MiXCR on the 5' RACE reads and lists one entry per CDR3 protein. This table has 180,000 or so distinct CDR3 sequences, about 9.9% appearing once. The sequenced sample was PBMCs or a T cell subset sorted from them (not recorded which). These receptors came from a man aged 18 to 29 who had mild COVID-19 (a few samples of this study predate the infection). Cell type and time point are not known.

About this clonotype: An end of the junction does not agree with germline; a read error may underlie this. The CDR3 DNA reads TGTGCTAGCAGTCCAAGCACCTTCAGCACAGATACGCAGTATTTT. Translation gives CASSPSTFSTDTQYF. V is TRBV7-7 and J is TRBJ2-3; D remains unclear. The CDR3 consists of 15 residues. The germline CDR1 and CDR2 sequences are SSHAT and FNYEAQ (reference sequence).

This clonotype was counted between two and nine times. The chain links TRBV20-1 to TRBJ2-3; 8 positions agree with TRBD2. The V segment lost 5 bases and the J segment 2 bases; nucleotides outside the gene matches: 6. Per germline, CDR1 DFQATT and CDR2 SNEGSKA (reference sequence). The CDR3 consists of 14 residues. CDR3: CSAQTGGPTDTQYF. The CDR3 coding sequence is TGCAGTGCTCAAACGGGGGGGCCCACAGATACGCAGTATTTT.

In this sample, this clonotype turned up a few times. The V and J genes are TRBV5-1 and TRBJ2-3; 7 nucleotides match TRBD1. There are 15 residues in the CDR3. From germline, CDR1 is SGHRS and CDR2 YFSETQ. V shed 2 bases, J shed 2 bases, and the junction held 5 bases outside the gene matches. In DNA, the CDR3 is TGCGCCAGCAGCTTCGGACAGGACTTCACAGATACGCAGTATTTT. As protein: CASSFGQDFTDTQYF. Based on the CDR3 plus reference TRBV5-1 and TRBJ2-3, the full variable domain is KAGVTQTPRYLIKTRGQQVTLSCSPISGHRSVSWYQQTPGQGLQFLFEYFSETQRNKGNFPGRFSGRQFSNSRSEMNVSTLELGDSALYLCASSFGQDFTDTQYFGPGTRLTVL.

This clonotype was recorded a few times. The genes are TRBV23-1 and TRBJ2-7, with D uncertain. TRBV23-1 is filed as an ORF, its function uncertain. V lost 4 bases and J 2 bases, leaving 9 bases between the germline ends. This CDR3 is 13 amino acids long. Here the CDR3 DNA reads TGCGCCAGCAGTCGTCTGGTGACCTACGAGCAGTACTTC. It is translated as CASSRLVTYEQYF.